The rows below give T cell receptor beta chains drawn from one sample of a study of human versus mouse CDR3 diversity and MHC coevolution. Data came from immunoSEQ multiplex PCR; TCRdb stores just in-frame clones and leaves some out. The data contain about 81,000 clones, 93% of them singletons. The specimen sequenced was naive CD4+ T cells from blood. The receptors were gathered from a person aged 30-69 years in good health. Both conserved end residues are part of each CDR3. D genes are given only for firm matches.

v_gene,d_gene,CDR3aa
TRBV21-1,NA,CASSRCGSHSYEQYF
TRBV30,TRBD1,CAWFRDRRNEQFF
TRBV5-1,NA,CASSYDLSAEAFF
TRBV14,NA,CASSQAPRVGLETQYF
TRBV11-2,NA,CASSLGAYGNTIYF
TRBV4-1,NA,CASSLSGFLREQYF
TRBV11-2,NA,CASSPRHGNTIYF
TRBV11-2,TRBD2,CASSVGLAGGYEQYF
TRBV18,NA,CASSPLAASEAFF
TRBV7-3,TRBD1,CASSLVPPTDRVFHEQYF
TRBV11-2,NA,CASSSAPEKLFF
TRBV5-1,TRBD1,CASSAGQGTGELFF
TRBV19,NA,CASSIGNKQAFF
TRBV11-3,TRBD2,CASSLEGGVTSGASYEQYF
TRBV9,NA,CASSVETGWDGNTIYF
TRBV2,TRBD2,CASSEGLAVNEQFF
TRBV15,TRBD2,CATGLAGGNEQFF
TRBV5-1,NA,CASSLDSTYEQYF
TRBV10-3,TRBD2,CAISEAPGTTARNEQFF
TRBV6-6,TRBD1,CASSPGQGAGQPQHF
TRBV4-3,NA,CASSLGGTENTEAFF
TRBV9,NA,CASSIGGNGYTF
TRBV19,TRBD1,CASSSRTGAGGELFF
TRBV19,NA,CASSIVAGDVSDGYTF
TRBV18,NA,CASSPAGLDGYTF
TRBV18,TRBD1,CASSPQTGNEQYF
TRBV7-2,TRBD1,CASSLWGQGARTEAFF
TRBV9,TRBD1,CASSAPVGTGGSYNEQFF
TRBV7-3,NA,CASSWGITGEAFF
TRBV7-9,TRBD2,CASSLLGASGGANEQFF
TRBV11-2,NA,CASSLARAGAVTDTQYF
TRBV7-2,NA,CASSPRGGRITGELFF
TRBV2,TRBD1,CASRPGQLSYEQYF
TRBV19,NA,CASSIGTGSGNTEAFF
TRBV5-1,NA,CASSLALPGTNEKLFF
TRBV28,TRBD2,CASQTSGGSYEQYF
TRBV6-1,NA,CASSEDRGGTQYF
TRBV11-2,NA,CASSLLVRHEQYF